This passage covers 20 T cell receptor beta chains from one sample sequenced in a study of graft-versus-host responses after intestinal transplantation. Libraries were prepared by immunoSEQ multiplex PCR; TCRdb keeps only in-frame clonotypes and omits some of them. Found here are over 85,000 clones, roughly 91% of them singletons; the top ten hold 0.49%. These TCRs are of unknown antigen specificity. The material sequenced was unstimulated CD8+ T cells sorted from spleen or lymph node cells, taken before intestinal transplant. These receptors came from a human donor who received an intestinal transplant.

V gene TRBV5-4 combines with J gene TRBJ2-1, with 14 bases identical to TRBD2. Losses at the gene ends were 4 bases for V and 9 bases for J; bases not matched to a gene: 3. The germline V gene encodes CDR1 SGHNT and CDR2 YYREEE (reference sequence). The CDR3 consists of 14 residues. CDR3 coding DNA: TGTGCCAGCAGCCCGGGACTAGCGGGAGTTGAGCAGTTCTTC. It yields the protein CASSPGLAGVEQFF.

This chain links TRBV27 with TRBJ2-3, with TRBD2 matching 8 bases. The CDR3 is 16 residues long. The germline CDR1 and CDR2 sequences are MNHEY and SMNVEV (reference sequence). J gave up 2 bases and V 5 bases, and 9 bases lay outside the gene matches. The CDR3 DNA follows: TGTGCCAGCAGTCGATTAGCGGGATTACACACAGATACGCAGTATTTT. This gives the protein CASSRLAGLHTDTQYF.

J is TRBJ1-2 and V is TRBV19; D unresolved. The germline V and J ends were trimmed by 5 bases and 1 base, with 8 bases remaining between them. CDR3 size: 13 residues. The germline gives CDR1 LNHDA, CDR2 SQIVND (reference sequence). As DNA, the CDR3 is TGTGCCAGTAGTTTTTCCGGTAACTATGGCTACACCTTC. Protein: CASSFSGNYGYTF.

The J gene is TRBJ1-6, the V gene TRBV7-2; D may be TRBD1 (6 bases). The CDR3 has 16 amino acids. Trimming left V 2 bases short and J 2 bases short, with 10 bases between. In germline, CDR1 is SGHTA, CDR2 FQGNSA. The CDR3 nucleotides are TGTGCCAGCAGCTTACTCACAGGGCCCTATAATTCACCCCTCCACTTT. The encoded protein is CASSLLTGPYNSPLHF. Using reference TRBV7-2 and TRBJ1-6 for the parts outside the CDR3, the full variable domain is GAGVSQSPSNKVTEKGKDVELRCDPISGHTALYWYRQSLGQGLEFLIYFQGNSAPDKSGLPSDRFSAERTGGSVSTLTIQRTQQEDSAVYLCASSLLTGPYNSPLHFGNGTRLTVT.

This sequence joins TRBV6-5 and TRBJ2-2; possibly TRBD1 for D (5 bases). This CDR3 contains 14 residues. The germline CDR1 and CDR2 sequences are MNHEY and SVGAGI. V was pared by 2 bases and J by 5 bases, with 9 bases between. The CDR3 region has the DNA TGTGCCAGCAGTTACCGGACACAAACCGGGGAGCTGTTTTTT. It specifies CASSYRTQTGELFF.

The chain is built from TRBV4-2 and TRBJ2-1; weak D call: TRBD2 (6 bases). CDR3 length: 16 residues. V was cut by 6 bases and J by 6 bases, with 21 bases left in between. Germline V gene sequence: CDR1 LGHNA, CDR2 YNFKEQ. CDR3 sequence: CASSPLVAGKGNEQFF. In nucleotides, the CDR3 is TGTGCCAGCAGTCCCCTAGTTGCGGGAAAAGGCAATGAGCAGTTCTTC.

The chain links TRBV6-5 to TRBJ2-1; the match to TRBD2 covers 7 bases. The V and J ends lost 4 bases and 2 bases, in that order; junction bases with no gene match: 2. The germline gives CDR1 MNHEY, CDR2 SVGAGI. The CDR3 length is 14 residues. Here the CDR3 DNA reads TGTGCCAGCAGTTCTGGGGGGGCCTACAATGAGCAGTTCTTC. Encoded protein: CASSSGGAYNEQFF.

The gene calls are TRBV4-1 and TRBJ1-5; a possible D gene is TRBD1 (6 bases). CDR1 is MGHRA, CDR2 YSYEKL, per germline. V lost 4 bases to trimming and J lost 5 bases, with 9 bases between them. This CDR3 is built from 13 residues. This chain's CDR3 is CASSPRTDQPQHF. The CDR3 nucleotides read TGCGCCAGCAGCCCGCGGACAGATCAGCCCCAGCATTTT.

The gene calls are TRBV7-6 and TRBJ2-5, with 7 bases aligning to TRBD2. The CDR3 loop spans 16 amino acids. Germline values: CDR1 SGHVS, CDR2 FNYEAQ. V shed 0 bases and J 3 bases; nucleotides not matched to a gene: 7. For the CDR3, the DNA is TGTGCCAGCAGCTTAGCGGCCCTAGCGGCTAAAGAGACCCAGTACTTC. Protein product: CASSLAALAAKETQYF.

The chain has TRBV7-9 and TRBJ2-1, with D tentatively TRBD2 (6 bases). V was cut by 4 bases and J by 6 bases, with 16 bases left in between. Germline V lookup: CDR1 SEHNR, CDR2 FQNEAQ (reference sequence). This CDR3 spans 15 amino acids. The CDR3 nucleotides read TGTGCCAGCAGCTCCACGACTAGACGGACCAATGAGCAGTTCTTC. Encoded protein: CASSSTTRRTNEQFF.

The rearrangement links TRBV19 to TRBJ1-2, with 9 positions matching TRBD1. Germline values: CDR1 LNHDA, CDR2 SQIVND (reference sequence). The CDR3 covers 13 residues. Trimming at V came to 6 bases and at J to 3 bases, leaving 2 bases not matched to a gene. CDR3 DNA: TGTGCCAGTAGCACAGGGGGCCACTATGGCTACACCTTC. This translates into CASSTGGHYGYTF.

The rearrangement uses TRBV28 and TRBJ2-7, with 13 positions matching TRBD2. The ends lost 6 bases at V and 4 bases at J; junction bases unmatched: 3. The CDR3 loop spans 14 amino acids. Germline-derived CDR1 and CDR2 are MDHEN and SYDVKM. CDR3 amino acids: CASRGLAGAYEQYF. CDR3 sequence (DNA): TGTGCCAGCAGAGGACTAGCGGGAGCTTACGAGCAGTACTTC.

CDR3: CASSLAPPSHYGYTF. In DNA form, the CDR3 reads TGTGCCAGCAGCTTGGCTCCCCCTAGTCACTATGGCTACACCTTC. The chain recombines TRBV5-6 with TRBJ1-2, with D unclear. The germline V gene encodes CDR1 SGHDT and CDR2 YYEEEE. V was cut by 0 bases and J by 3 bases, with 12 bases left in between. The CDR3 covers 15 residues.

The chain recombines TRBV27 with TRBJ2-2; no reliable D call. Germline V lookup: CDR1 MNHEY, CDR2 SMNVEV (reference sequence). Between the trimmed V and J ends, which lost 5 bases and 6 bases, there was a span of 4 bases. The CDR3 loop spans 11 amino acids. For the CDR3, the DNA is TGTGCCAGCAGTAACTCCGGGGAGCTGTTTTTT. It specifies CASSNSGELFF.

The chain joins TRBV19 to TRBJ2-1; 10 nucleotides align to TRBD1. The ends lost 5 bases at V and 7 bases at J; junction bases unmatched: 5. The germline gives CDR1 LNHDA, CDR2 SQIVND (reference sequence). The CDR3 has 14 amino acids. The CDR3 DNA sequence: TGTGCCAGTAGTGCGACAGGGGGCCGGAATGAGCAGTTCTTC. It translates to CASSATGGRNEQFF.

The table lists this clone with a count of one. This rearrangement joins TRBV11-3 to TRBJ1-1; no clear D gene. The V gene lost 0 bases and the J gene lost 1 base, with 15 bases spanning the gap. This CDR3 comprises 17 residues. Germline CDR1 is SGHNT and CDR2 is YENEEA. The CDR3 DNA reads TGTGCCAGCAGCTTAGAGGCTTCCCGATATGAGAACACTGAAGCTTTCTTT. The encoded protein is CASSLEASRYENTEAFF.

The V and J genes are TRBV7-9 and TRBJ1-2, with 8 bases fitting TRBD1. Trimming at V came to 5 bases and at J to 5 bases, leaving 10 bases not matched to a gene. The V gene's germline CDR1 is SEHNR and CDR2 FQNEAQ (reference sequence). The CDR3 has 15 amino acids. The CDR3, as DNA: TGTGCCAGCAGCACCTGGGACAGGTTACGGTATGGCTACACCTTC. Encoded protein: CASSTWDRLRYGYTF. Together with reference TRBV7-9 and TRBJ1-2, the CDR3 gives the full variable domain: DTGVSQNPRHKITKRGQNVTFRCDPISEHNRLYWYRQTLGQGPEFLTYFQNEAQLEKSRLLSDRFSAERPKGSFSTLEIQRTEQGDSAMYLCASSTWDRLRYGYTFGSGTRLTVV.

The J gene is TRBJ1-1, the V gene TRBV27; 9 bases map to TRBD1. The germline V gene encodes CDR1 MNHEY and CDR2 SMNVEV (reference sequence). The CDR3 length is 15 residues. The trim removed 6 bases at V and 3 bases at J, leaving 8 bases unmatched. CDR3 residues: CASRGGQGGDTEAFF. CDR3 coding DNA: TGTGCCAGCAGGGGGGGACAGGGAGGGGACACTGAAGCTTTCTTT.

This clone has just one count. This chain uses TRBV7-9 with TRBJ2-7, with 11 positions matching TRBD2. Per the germline V gene, CDR1 is SEHNR and CDR2 is FQNEAQ (reference sequence). This CDR3 is 16 amino acids long. J was trimmed by 5 bases and V by 5 bases; bases with no gene match: 11. The chain's CDR3 is CASSLGSSGGRNEQYF. CDR3 nucleotide sequence: TGTGCCAGCAGCCTAGGGTCTAGCGGGGGGAGGAACGAGCAGTACTTC.

The CDR3 DNA follows: TGTGCCAGCAGTCGACCGGGACTAGCGGACGAGCAGTACTTC. Translating gives CASSRPGLADEQYF. The rearrangement joins TRBV6-6 to TRBJ2-7, with 11 bases aligning to TRBD2. J lost 5 bases, V lost 5 bases, and 5 bases had no gene match. The CDR3 loop spans 14 amino acids. Germline-derived CDR1 and CDR2 are MNHNY and SVGAGI (reference sequence).